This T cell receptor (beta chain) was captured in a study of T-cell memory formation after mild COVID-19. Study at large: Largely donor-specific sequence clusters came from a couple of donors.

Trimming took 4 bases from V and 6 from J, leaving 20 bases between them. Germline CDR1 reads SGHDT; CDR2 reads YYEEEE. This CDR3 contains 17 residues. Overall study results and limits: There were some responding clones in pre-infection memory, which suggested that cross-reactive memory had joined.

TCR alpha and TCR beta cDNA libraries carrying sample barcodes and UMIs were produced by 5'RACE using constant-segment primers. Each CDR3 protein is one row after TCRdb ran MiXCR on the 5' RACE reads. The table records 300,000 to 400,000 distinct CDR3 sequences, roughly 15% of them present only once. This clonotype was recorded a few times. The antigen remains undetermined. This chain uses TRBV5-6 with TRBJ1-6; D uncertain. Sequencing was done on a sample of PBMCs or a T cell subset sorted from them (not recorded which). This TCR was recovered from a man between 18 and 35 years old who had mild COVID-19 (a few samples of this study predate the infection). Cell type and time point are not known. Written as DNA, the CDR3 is TGTGCCAGCAGCCCCCGGTCCCTCGCGGCGGCTAATTCACCCCTCCACTTT. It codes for CASSPRSLAAANSPLHF.